This T cell receptor beta chain was recorded in a study of CD8+ T cells in alopecia areata. Across the study: Those treated were given oral tofacitinib at 5 to 10 mg twice daily.

Study-level results: Affected lesional scalp, above all in alopecia totalis/universalis, was more clonal than normal scalp.

This CDR3 has 13 amino acids. The germline V gene has CDR1 SNHLY and CDR2 FYNNEI. J gave up 2 bases and V 8 bases, and 5 bases lay outside the gene matches. Treatment defined: oral pan-JAK inhibitor, 5-10 mg twice daily. Concerning this clone itself: Its antigen is not identified.

RNA extraction and reverse transcription yielded cDNA as sequencing template. Generated by immunoSEQ multiplex PCR, the TCRdb table keeps only in-frame clones and is missing some. The sample contains more than 100,000 clones, 50% to 55% of which appear only once. This sequence was found in a human donor with alopecia areata. The input for sequencing was CD4+ T cells sorted from blood, taken at week 4, from a patient treated with tofacitinib. The chain joins TRBV2 to TRBJ1-1; 7 bases agree with TRBD1. As DNA, the CDR3 is TGTGCCAGCCACAGGGGACTTAACACTGAAGCTTTCTTT. This gives the protein CASHRGLNTEAFF.